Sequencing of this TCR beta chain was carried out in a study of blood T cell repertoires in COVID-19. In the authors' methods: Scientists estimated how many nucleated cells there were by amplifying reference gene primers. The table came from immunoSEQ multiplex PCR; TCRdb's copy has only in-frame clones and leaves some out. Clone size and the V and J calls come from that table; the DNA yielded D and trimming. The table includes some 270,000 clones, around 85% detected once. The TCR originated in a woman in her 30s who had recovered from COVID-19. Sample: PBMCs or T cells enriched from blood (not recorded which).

The CDR3 sequence: CASSELYEQYF. CDR3 DNA sequence: TGTGCCAGCAGTGAACTCTACGAGCAGTACTTC. V and J are TRBV2 and TRBJ2-7; D remains unclear. V was shortened by 2 bases and J by 3 bases, with 2 bases between the two germline ends. The CDR3 sequence is 11 residues long. The germline CDR1 and CDR2 sequences are SNHLY and FYNNEI. Variable domain in full (rest from reference TRBV2 and TRBJ2-7): EPEVTQTPSHQVTQMGQEVILRCVPISNHLYFYWYRQILGQKVEFLVSFYNNEISEKSEIFDDQFSVERPDGSNFTLKIRSTKLEDSAMYFCASSELYEQYFGPGTRLTVT.